The rows below give T cell receptor beta chains drawn from one sample of a study of blood T cells in healthy people across ages. TCRdb fed the 5' RACE reads into MiXCR, producing one record per CDR3 protein. The table has 2 million or so distinct CDR3 sequences, just under 50% seen once. The specimen was blood. The receptor set was obtained from a woman between 40 and 55 years old in good health. Both conserved end residues are part of each CDR3. The D gene is left open where the match is weak. The size field is filled for only some rows; it gives once, few, many or a size class.

cdr3_length	v_call	clone_size	j_call	d_call	cdr3_nt	cdr3_aa
13	TRBV6-6	.	TRBJ1-1	.	TGTGCCAGCAGTTACCTAACAACAGGGGAAGCTTTCTTT	CASSYLTTGEAFF
15	TRBV28	.	TRBJ2-3	TRBD1	TGTGCCAGCAGTAAAGACAGGGGGATGGCAGATACGCAGTATTTT	CASSKDRGMADTQYF
15	TRBV6-4	few	TRBJ2-1	.	TGTGCCAGCAGTGACTCTGCGGGGGCTTACAATGAGCAGTTCTTC	CASSDSAGAYNEQFF
14	TRBV6-4	.	TRBJ1-1	TRBD1	TGTGCCAGCAGACCGGACAGGACGAACACTGAAGCTTTCTTT	CASRPDRTNTEAFF
16	TRBV28	few	TRBJ2-5	TRBD2	TGTGCCAGCAGTTTCAATAGCGGGGGTTACCAAGAGACCCAGTACTTC	CASSFNSGGYQETQYF
16	TRBV5-1	.	TRBJ2-1	TRBD2	TGCGCCAGCAGCCGCCAGACTAGCGGGGGAGGCAATGAGCAGTTCTTC	CASSRQTSGGGNEQFF
13	TRBV5-1	.	TRBJ2-7	TRBD1	TGCGCCAGCAACACAGGGGGCGAGGGTGAGCAGTACTTC	CASNTGGEGEQYF
18	TRBV10-3	.	TRBJ2-6	.	TGTGCCATCAGTGAGGCTCGGCGGTTGGGCTCTGGGGCCAACGTCCTGACTTTC	CAISEARRLGSGANVLTF
14	TRBV7-6	.	TRBJ2-1	.	TGTGCCAGCAGCTTAGTGGTCGGGGGTACTGAGCAGTTCTTC	CASSLVVGGTEQFF
15	TRBV27	.	TRBJ1-5	.	TGTGCCAGCAGTTCCTCGGCGGGGAGCAATCAGCCCCAGCATTTT	CASSSSAGSNQPQHF
13	TRBV6-2/TRBV6-3	.	TRBJ2-1	.	TGTGCCAGCAGTGACTCGTTGTTCTATGAGCAGTTCTTC	CASSDSLFYEQFF
15	TRBV5-6	once	TRBJ2-2	.	TGTGCCAGCAGCTTAGGCTCAGGGATCACCGGGGAGCTGTTTTTT	CASSLGSGITGELFF
15	TRBV7-2	.	TRBJ1-2	.	TGTGCCAGCAGCGTCACAGGAGGGGACTACTATGGCTACACCTTC	CASSVTGGDYYGYTF
15	TRBV15	.	TRBJ2-1	.	TGTGCCACCAGCAGAGATAAGACTACGAGTAATTGGCAGTTCTTC	CATSRDKTTSNWQFF
12	TRBV7-9	few	TRBJ1-6	.	TGTGCCAGCAGCCCAATTAATTCACCCCTCCACTTT	CASSPINSPLHF
20	TRBV7-7	few	TRBJ2-3	.	TGTGCTAGCAGCTTAGTTCTCTGTTTAGCTAACGCACGGCAGGCCGATACGCAGTATTTT	CASSLVLCLANARQADTQYF
12	TRBV12-3/TRBV12-4	.	TRBJ2-7	.	TGTGCCAGCAGTTTAGGGTGCTACGAGCAGTACTTC	CASSLGCYEQYF
14	TRBV4-1	few	TRBJ1-5	.	TGCGCCAGCAGCCAAGAATGGGGCAATCAGCCCCAGCATTTT	CASSQEWGNQPQHF
18	TRBV7-2	few	TRBJ2-1	.	TGTGCCAGCAGCTTAGCGGGTGGGGCTAGCCTTACCTACAATGAGCAGTTCTTC	CASSLAGGASLTYNEQFF
13	TRBV5-5	.	TRBJ2-5	.	TGTGCCAGCAGCTGGTACAGGGAGGAGACCCAGTACTTC	CASSWYREETQYF
16	TRBV15	once	TRBJ2-5	TRBD2	TGTGTCACCAGCAGATACGGACGAGCGGGACAAGAGACCCAGTACTTC	CVTSRYGRAGQETQYF
16	TRBV6-2/TRBV6-3	.	TRBJ2-1	TRBD1	TGTGCCAGCAGTACAGGGGGCCTGATCTCCTACAATGAGCAGTTCTTC	CASSTGGLISYNEQFF
13	TRBV7-2	few	TRBJ2-7	.	TGTGCCAGCAGCCGAAGGCCAGGCTACGAGCAGTACTTC	CASSRRPGYEQYF
18	TRBV10-3	.	TRBJ2-1	.	TGTGCCATCAGAGGGGGGGCTAGCGGCGTTCGCTCCTACAATGAGCAGTTCTTC	CAIRGGASGVRSYNEQFF
12	TRBV27	few	TRBJ2-1	.	TGTGCCAGCAGGCACTCAAACAATGAGCAGTTCTTC	CASRHSNNEQFF
15	TRBV5-1	.	TRBJ1-6	.	TGCGCCAGCAGCTTTCCCGCTAGGGTGCTCTCACCCCTCCACTTT	CASSFPARVLSPLHF
16	TRBV7-2	.	TRBJ1-1	TRBD1	TGTGCCAGCAGCAACTTCCCGACAGGGACGAACACTGAAGCTTTCTTT	CASSNFPTGTNTEAFF
15	TRBV3-1	.	TRBJ2-1	TRBD2	TGTGCCAGCAGCCCTTGGACTAGCGGGGGTGATGAGCAGTTCTTC	CASSPWTSGGDEQFF
17	TRBV4-1	few	TRBJ2-3	.	TGCGCCAGCAGCCAAGTCCTGTGGGACTCTAGCACAGATACGCAGTATTTT	CASSQVLWDSSTDTQYF
13	TRBV27	few	TRBJ1-2	.	TGTGCCAGCAGTTTAACGGTCTCGGGGGGCTACACCTTC	CASSLTVSGGYTF
14	TRBV4-1	.	TRBJ1-2	.	TGCGCCAGCAGTCAACCCTACAGGGAACCTGGCTACACCTTC	CASSQPYREPGYTF
18	TRBV28	once	TRBJ2-6	TRBD2	TGTGCCAGCAGTCTGCTGGGAGGGCGAAGCTCTGGGGCCAACGTCCTGACTTTC	CASSLLGGRSSGANVLTF
15	TRBV5-1	few	TRBJ2-1	.	TGCGCCAGCAGCCCGGACAGTTACTCCTACAATGAGCAGTTCTTC	CASSPDSYSYNEQFF
15	TRBV9	.	TRBJ2-3	TRBD1	TGTGCCAGCAGCCCCACGCAGGGGGCGAGAGATACGCAGTATTTT	CASSPTQGARDTQYF
14	TRBV7-2	few	TRBJ2-1	.	TGTGCCAGCAGTTTCACATCTGGGACCCCTGAGCAGTTCTTC	CASSFTSGTPEQFF
15	TRBV24-1	.	TRBJ2-5	TRBD1	TGTGCCACCAGTGGCCCCAGGGGGCGGCAAGAGACCCAGTACTTC	CATSGPRGRQETQYF
15	TRBV5-1	.	TRBJ2-1	.	TGCGCCAGCAGCTTTTTTACGGGCGACCAAGAGACCCAGTTCTTC	CASSFFTGDQETQFF
13	TRBV5-5	.	TRBJ1-2	.	TGTGCCAGCAGCGGGGGATGGGATGATGGCTATACCTTC	CASSGGWDDGYTF
17	TRBV7-2	.	TRBJ2-2	TRBD2	TGTGCCAGCAGCTTAGAGGTTCTAGCGGGAGTCACCGGGGAGCTGTTTTTT	CASSLEVLAGVTGELFF
15	TRBV7-9	.	TRBJ1-2	.	TGTGCCAGCAGCTTAGCGACTAGCAGGGCTCATGGCTACACCTTC	CASSLATSRAHGYTF
15	TRBV6-5	few	TRBJ1-2	.	TGTGCCAGCAGTTTCCTACAGACAGCGGGCAATGGCTACACCTTC	CASSFLQTAGNGYTF
15	TRBV14	.	TRBJ2-1	.	TGTGCCAGCAGCCACCCACATCGCAGCTACAATGAGCAGTTCTTC	CASSHPHRSYNEQFF
15	TRBV20-1	.	TRBJ2-5	TRBD2	TGCAGTGCTTATCTAGCGGGGGCCCCCCAAGAGACCCAGTACTTC	CSAYLAGAPQETQYF
18	TRBV4-3	.	TRBJ2-3	.	TGCGCCAGCAGCCAGGATGCACCGGGAGCAATACTCACAGATACGCAGTATTTT	CASSQDAPGAILTDTQYF
15	TRBV29-1	.	TRBJ1-2	.	TGCAGCGTTGAAGAAGGGCGGGGACTGAACTATGGCTACACCTTC	CSVEEGRGLNYGYTF
15	TRBV13	.	TRBJ2-7	.	TGTGCCAGCAGCTCCCAGGGACGGACCCTTTACGAGCAGTACTTC	CASSSQGRTLYEQYF
16	TRBV20-1	few	TRBJ2-5	TRBD1	TGCAGTGCTAGAGATGACTGGACAGGGCAATGGGAGACCCAGTACTTC	CSARDDWTGQWETQYF
16	TRBV4-2	.	TRBJ2-7	.	TGTGCCAGCAGCCAAGATGATCAAGGACAGTTCTACGAGCAGTACTTC	CASSQDDQGQFYEQYF
17	TRBV5-5	.	TRBJ2-3	TRBD2	TGTGCCAGCAGTCGGACTAGCGGGGGGGCCCGCACAGATACGCAGTATTTT	CASSRTSGGARTDTQYF
18	TRBV7-2	.	TRBJ2-3	TRBD2	TGTGCCAGCAGCTTAGGGATAGTAGGCGGGGGAACCACAGATACGCAGTATTTT	CASSLGIVGGGTTDTQYF
15	TRBV27	.	TRBJ2-1	TRBD1	TGTGCCAGCAGTATTCGGACAGGGGGTGGGGATGAGCAGTTCTTC	CASSIRTGGGDEQFF
14	TRBV7-9	few	TRBJ2-7	TRBD2	TGTGCCAGCAGCCGAGCGGGGGAGAACTACGAGCAGTACTTC	CASSRAGENYEQYF
16	TRBV5-6	.	TRBJ2-3	.	TGTGCCAGCAGCTTGGCGCTTGTGACCCTCGGGGGAAAGCAGTATTTT	CASSLALVTLGGKQYF
15	TRBV2	.	TRBJ2-5	TRBD2	TGTGCCAGCAGTGAAGCCCTAGCGGGGGGCGGGACCCAGTACTTC	CASSEALAGGGTQYF
14	TRBV7-2	.	TRBJ2-7	.	TGTGCCAGCAGCCTGGACACCAACTACAATGAGCAGTACTTC	CASSLDTNYNEQYF
12	TRBV20-1	.	TRBJ1-1	.	TGCAGTGCTAGAGCAGGGGCAACTGAAGCTTTCTTT	CSARAGATEAFF
15	TRBV7-8	.	TRBJ2-7	.	TGTGCCAGCAGCTTAGGGTTCATGTCCACCTACGAGCAGTACTTC	CASSLGFMSTYEQYF
15	TRBV10-3	.	TRBJ2-3	TRBD2	TGTGCCATCAGTGAAGGACTAGGGTTTACAGATACGCAGTATTTT	CAISEGLGFTDTQYF
15	TRBV5-5	.	TRBJ2-1	TRBD2	TGTGCCAGCAGCTTTATGGGGGCGGGGGGGAATGAGCAGTTCTTC	CASSFMGAGGNEQFF